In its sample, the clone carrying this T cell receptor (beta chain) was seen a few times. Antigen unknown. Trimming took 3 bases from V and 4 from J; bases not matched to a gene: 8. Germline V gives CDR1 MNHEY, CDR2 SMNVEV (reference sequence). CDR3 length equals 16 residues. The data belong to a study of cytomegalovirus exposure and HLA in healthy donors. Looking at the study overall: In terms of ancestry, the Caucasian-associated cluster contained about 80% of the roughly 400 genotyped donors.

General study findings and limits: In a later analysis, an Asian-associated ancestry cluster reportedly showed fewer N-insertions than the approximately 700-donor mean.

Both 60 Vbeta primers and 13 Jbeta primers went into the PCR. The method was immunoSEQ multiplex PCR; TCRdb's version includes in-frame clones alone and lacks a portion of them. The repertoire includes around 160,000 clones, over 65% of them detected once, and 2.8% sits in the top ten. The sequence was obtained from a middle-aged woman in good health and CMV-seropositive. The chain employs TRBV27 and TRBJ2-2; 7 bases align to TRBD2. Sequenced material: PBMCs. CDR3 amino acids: CASSFEAGAGTGELFF. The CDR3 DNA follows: TGTGCCAGCAGTTTTGAGGCGGGAGCCGGCACCGGGGAGCTGTTTTTT.